This TCR beta chain appears in the sequencing data of a study of radiation and T cells in renal cell carcinoma. Looking at the study overall: Nephrectomy followed 15 Gy stereotactic body radiation by 4 weeks. Overall study results and limits: No pretreatment tumor biopsies were available for baseline clonotypes. Top tumor clonotypes rose in blood 2 weeks post-radiation, then contracted.

Sequencing was performed with immunoSEQ multiplex PCR; in TCRdb, only in-frame clones are kept and a portion is missing. The repertoire holds roughly 78,000 clones, with about four fifths as singletons. In the case of this clone: Its specificity is not known.

This CDR3 has 13 amino acids. Trimming stripped 2 bases from V and 4 bases from J, with 10 bases between. Germline V gene lookup returns CDR1 SGHRS and CDR2 YFSETQ. Time point specified: blood 2 weeks post-SBRT. Treatment reported: 15 Gy SBRT to primary tumor, nephrectomy 4 weeks later. Blood was sampled at baseline, 2 weeks and 4 weeks after SBRT. The source was blood, collected from a patient whose treatment included radiotherapy and nephrectomy. V usage is TRBV5-1 and J usage is TRBJ2-7; D call uncertain. This receptor was taken from a man in his fifties or sixties with renal cell carcinoma. The CDR3 coding sequence is TGCGCCAGCAGCTTTCCCCGGCAGTACGAGCAGTACTTC. This gives the protein CASSFPRQYEQYF.